A single T cell receptor (beta chain) is shown here with its context. Sequenced by immunoSEQ multiplex PCR; TCRdb stores in-frame clones only, minus some. The sample includes about 170,000 clones, just over 90% of them seen just once. This specimen belongs to a study of blood T cell repertoires in COVID-19. This clonotype was obtained from a man younger than 30 with COVID-19, enrolled during active disease. The sequenced sample was peripheral blood.

This CDR3 reads CASSLGAADPDQPQHF. CDR3 sequence (DNA): TGTGCCAGCAGCTTAGGTGCGGCAGACCCCGATCAGCCCCAGCATTTT. The chain carries TRBV5-6 and TRBJ1-5; the D is unclear. The CDR3 has 16 amino acids. Trimming shortened V by 2 bases and J by 5 bases, and 17 bases separated the two germline ends. The germline V gene has CDR1 SGHDT and CDR2 YYEEEE.